These 21 T cell receptor beta chains came from one sample sequenced in a study of OX40 agonist ivuxolimab in advanced cancers. TCRdb keeps only in-frame clones here, not all; method: immunoSEQ multiplex PCR. The sample holds about 80,000 clones, over 85% seen once. Sample: CD4+ or CD8+ T cells sorted from blood, taken in a trial of the OX40 agonist ivuxolimab. The receptors here all came from an adult with an advanced solid tumor such as melanoma, head and neck, liver or kidney cancer.

J is TRBJ1-1 and V is TRBV9; D is unresolved. Germline assignment: CDR1 SGDLS and CDR2 YYNGEE. Trimming left V 1 base short and J 6 bases short, with 10 bases between. This CDR3 is built from 13 residues. CDR3 loop: CASSVSGNPEAFF. CDR3 DNA sequence: TGTGCCAGCAGCGTATCGGGTAACCCTGAAGCTTTCTTT.

The chain employs TRBV9 and TRBJ1-4; TRBD1 aligns across 8 bases. CDR3 length: 13 amino acids. Trimming removed 3 bases from V and 5 bases from J; junction bases left unmatched: 0. Germline CDR1 reads SGDLS; CDR2 reads YYNGEE. The CDR3 here is CASSGTGNEKLFF. In DNA form, the CDR3 reads TGTGCCAGCAGCGGGACAGGGAATGAAAAACTGTTTTTT.

The rearrangement joins TRBV19 to TRBJ2-3; 8 bases are a match to TRBD2. CDR1 and CDR2 from the germline V gene are LNHDA and SQIVND (reference sequence). Trimming took 7 bases from V and 5 from J; bases not matched to a gene: 14. The CDR3 is made up of 16 amino acids. The CDR3 region has the DNA TGTGCCAGTACCCCTCCTCCCGGGAGGGCCGAAGATACGCAGTATTTT. Translated, it gives CASTPPPGRAEDTQYF.

Only one count was recorded for this clone. The chain uses TRBV5-6 and TRBJ1-5; D remains unclear. Germline V gene lookup returns CDR1 SGHDT and CDR2 YYEEEE. CDR3 length: 14 residues. The V end was cut by 5 bases, the J end by 2 bases, with 11 bases between. The CDR3 reads CASRSGGGNQPQHF. CDR3 nucleotide sequence: TGTGCCAGCAGATCGGGCGGAGGCAATCAGCCCCAGCATTTT.

The V gene is TRBV27, the J gene TRBJ1-1; a possible D gene is TRBD1 (6 bases). Per germline, CDR1 MNHEY and CDR2 SMNVEV (reference sequence). Deletions cut 4 bases from V and 0 bases from J, with 18 bases between. The CDR3 extends over 17 amino acids. CDR3 DNA: TGTGCCAGCAGTTACAAGCTTGCTTCAGGGGTGAACACTGAAGCTTTCTTT. Protein: CASSYKLASGVNTEAFF.

The table lists this clone with a count of one. V usage is TRBV4-3 and J usage is TRBJ2-7; D gene ambiguous. The V and J ends lost 1 base and 4 bases respectively, with 14 bases between them. This CDR3 has 15 residues. Germline V gene sequence: CDR1 LGHNA, CDR2 YSLEER. CDR3 sequence: CASSQAGPLGYEQYF. As DNA, the CDR3 is TGCGCCAGCAGCCAAGCGGGCCCCTTGGGGTACGAGCAGTACTTC.

The count of this clone is one. The chain combines TRBV7-8 with TRBJ2-5, with 8 bases matching TRBD1. Per germline, CDR1 SGHVS and CDR2 FQNEAQ. V trimming: 5 bases; J trimming: 0 bases; junction bases outside the gene matches: 11. This CDR3 region has 17 residues. The CDR3 sequence is CASSTPTGARYQETQYF. CDR3 in DNA: TGTGCCAGCAGCACCCCGACAGGGGCCCGGTACCAAGAGACCCAGTACTTC.

This clone appeared a few times. CDR3 region: CASIRGTNTGELFF. In DNA form, the CDR3 reads TGTGCCAGTATACGCGGGACGAACACCGGGGAGCTGTTTTTT. This chain links TRBV19 with TRBJ2-2, with D possibly TRBD2 on 6 matching bases. With 7 bases removed from V and 0 bases from J, the gap between germline ends came to 9 bases. Germline CDR1 LNHDA, CDR2 SQIVND (reference sequence). This CDR3 has 14 amino acids.

Here the CDR3 reads CASSPTSGSTDTQYF. The CDR3 nucleotides read TGTGCCAGCAGCCCGACTAGCGGAAGCACAGATACGCAGTATTTT. This chain links TRBV21-1 with TRBJ2-3; TRBD2 is the table's D call and was not checked against the DNA. TRBV21-1 is a known pseudogene. The CDR3 totals 15 residues.

The rearrangement links TRBV4-2 to TRBJ1-2; possibly TRBD1 for D (5 bases). The CDR3 extends over 19 amino acids. Germline V gene lookup returns CDR1 LGHNA and CDR2 YNFKEQ. The V end lost 0 bases, the J end lost 5 bases, and 25 bases lay between the germline ends. This chain's CDR3 is CASSQDQSQGMADGYGYTF. For the CDR3, the DNA is TGTGCCAGCAGCCAAGATCAGAGTCAGGGAATGGCGGATGGGTATGGCTACACCTTC.

The chain uses TRBV5-6 and TRBJ1-1; D not certain. The germline V and J ends were trimmed by 4 bases and 6 bases, with 7 bases remaining between them. The CDR3 is made up of 11 amino acids. Germline loops: CDR1 SGHDT, CDR2 YYEEEE. This CDR3 reads CASSQAAEAFF. The CDR3 DNA reads as TGTGCCAGCAGCCAGGCCGCTGAAGCTTTCTTT.

The J gene is TRBJ2-1, the V gene TRBV19, with no clear D. V was trimmed by 6 bases and J by 9 bases, leaving 18 bases between them. The CDR3 loop spans 14 amino acids. The V gene's germline CDR1 is LNHDA and CDR2 SQIVND (reference sequence). The CDR3 coding sequence is TGTGCCAGTAGACCCGGCCCTGGGGTGGGTGAGCAGTTCTTC. Amino acid sequence: CASRPGPGVGEQFF.

This clone came up once. V is TRBV7-9 and J is TRBJ2-7, with TRBD2 as a possible D gene (11 bases). Germline CDR1 reads SEHNR; CDR2 reads FQNEAQ (reference sequence). This CDR3 region has 19 residues. V lost 3 bases, J lost 2 bases, and 26 bases lay in between. The CDR3 sequence: CASSFRPGQGTSGAYEQYF. As DNA, the CDR3 is TGTGCCAGCAGCTTTAGACCGGGACAGGGGACTAGCGGAGCCTACGAGCAGTACTTC.

This clone has a single count. The chain carries TRBV7-9 and TRBJ2-1; 8 bases are a match to TRBD2. The CDR3 has 18 residues. V trimming: 1 base; J trimming: 2 bases; junction bases outside the gene matches: 10. Germline CDR1 and CDR2: SEHNR and FQNEAQ (reference sequence). This chain's CDR3 is CASSLDTGLDAPYNEQFF. DNA for the CDR3: TGTGCCAGCAGCTTAGATACGGGACTAGATGCCCCCTACAATGAGCAGTTCTTC.

The V and J genes are TRBV7-9 and TRBJ2-5, with 7 nucleotides matching TRBD2. This CDR3 spans 15 amino acids. Germline V gene sequence: CDR1 SEHNR, CDR2 FQNEAQ (reference sequence). Unmatched junction bases numbered 12, after V lost 6 bases and J lost 5 bases. This CDR3 reads CASSALGSGMETQYF. The DNA of the CDR3 is TGTGCCAGCAGTGCCTTGGGGAGCGGGATGGAGACCCAGTACTTC.

The chain combines TRBV18 with TRBJ2-1; TRBD1 matches at 9 bases. This CDR3 comprises 13 residues. Germline V gene lookup returns CDR1 KGHSH and CDR2 LQKENI. V was pared by 3 bases and J by 7 bases, with 1 base of the junction left unmatched. The CDR3 nucleotides read TGTGCCAGCTCACCCGGGACAGGGAATGAGCAGTTCTTC. Residues: CASSPGTGNEQFF.

This rearrangement joins TRBV7-9 to TRBJ2-3, with D perhaps assigned TRBD1 or TRBD2 (5 bases each). The CDR3 spans 17 residues. Trimming took 5 bases from V and 4 from J, leaving 22 bases between them. The germline gives CDR1 SEHNR, CDR2 FQNEAQ (reference sequence). The CDR3 loop reads CASSPRGGLEEADTQYF. Here the CDR3 DNA reads TGTGCCAGCAGCCCGAGGGGCGGTCTGGAGGAAGCAGATACGCAGTATTTT.

The chain is built from TRBV10-3 and TRBJ1-5; 9 bases are shared with TRBD1. This CDR3 is built from 15 residues. With V trimmed by 3 bases and J by 5 bases, 5 bases remained unmatched. Germline loops: CDR1 ENHRY, CDR2 SYGVKD. The CDR3 loop is CAISDPGTGHQPQHF. CDR3 coding DNA: TGTGCCATCAGTGACCCCGGGACAGGGCATCAGCCCCAGCATTTT.

The J gene is TRBJ2-1, the V gene TRBV6-6; the D gene is possibly TRBD1 (8 bases). CDR3 length equals 16 residues. From germline, CDR1 is MNHNY and CDR2 SVGAGI (reference sequence). V was trimmed by 6 bases and J by 4 bases, leaving 19 bases between them. Here the CDR3 DNA reads TGTGCCAGCAGGCCTAGACACAGGGGGGGTTACAATGAGCAGTTCTTC. Protein: CASRPRHRGGYNEQFF.

J is TRBJ2-1 and V is TRBV11-3; D is perhaps TRBD1 or TRBD2 (5 bases each). Germline values: CDR1 SGHNT, CDR2 YENEEA. The CDR3 sequence is 15 residues long. V lost 5 bases and J 7 bases, leaving 18 bases between the germline ends. The CDR3 DNA is TGTGCCAGCAGCCCTTTCCGGGACCCTGTAAATGAGCAGTTCTTC. Its translation is CASSPFRDPVNEQFF.

V is TRBV19 and J is TRBJ1-5; possible D gene TRBD1, 5 bases. In germline, CDR1 is LNHDA, CDR2 SQIVND (reference sequence). This CDR3 has 16 amino acids. Trimming shortened V by 5 bases and J by 0 bases, and 14 bases separated the two germline ends. The CDR3, as DNA: TGTGCCAGTAGTGTGGGGCGGTACTATAGCAATCAGCCCCAGCATTTT. This translates into CASSVGRYYSNQPQHF. The whole variable domain, filled in from reference TRBV19 and TRBJ1-5, reads DGGITQSPKYLFRKEGQNVTLSCEQNLNHDAMYWYRQDPGQGLRLIYYSQIVNDFQKGDIAEGYSVSREKKESFPLTVTSAQKNPTAFYLCASSVGRYYSNQPQHFGDGTRLSIL.